These 26 T cell receptor beta chains share one sample of origin, sequenced in a study of blood T cells in healthy people across ages. Next came a second PCR, run for roughly 6 to 11 cycles, which used a sample-barcoded 5' primer along with a J-beta primer mix. TCRdb used MiXCR to reprocess the 5' RACE reads, holding one entry per CDR3 protein. This sample has 870,000 or so distinct CDR3 sequences, with 25% to 35% found just once. Input material: blood. The receptors shown here come from a woman aged 80 or over in good health.

The chain uses TRBV7-6 and TRBJ2-7; 7 bases map to TRBD2. Looked up from germline, CDR1 is SGHVS and CDR2 is FNYEAQ. V shed 4 bases, J shed 3 bases, and the junction held 6 bases outside the gene matches. CDR3 length: 14 amino acids. The CDR3 protein is CASSSLGGGYEQYF. The CDR3 region has the DNA TGTGCCAGCAGCTCCCTGGGGGGGGGCTACGAGCAGTACTTC.

This clonotype occurred many times. V usage is TRBV7-8 and J usage is TRBJ1-2; D gene ambiguous. The V and J ends lost 5 bases and 3 bases respectively, with 16 bases between them. This CDR3 region has 15 residues. Per the germline V gene, CDR1 is SGHVS and CDR2 is FQNEAQ. CDR3 DNA: TGTGCCAGCAGCGTAGGAGCTCCTCCGTACTATGGCTACACCTTC. This encodes CASSVGAPPYYGYTF.

Notes on this clonotype: Possible read error: a much larger clone is one base away. V usage is TRBV6-5 and J usage is TRBJ2-5, with D tentatively TRBD2 (5 bases). The CDR3 is 16 amino acids. The germline V and J ends were trimmed by 4 bases and 3 bases, with 18 bases remaining between them. Germline-derived CDR1 and CDR2 are MNHEY and SVGAGI. This chain's CDR3 is CASSCSPGKIEETQYF. The CDR3 DNA sequence: TGTGCCAGCAGTTGCTCGCCGGGAAAGATAGAAGAGACCCAGTACTTC.

This chain joins TRBV2 and TRBJ1-5; TRBD1 agrees at 9 bases. V lost 5 bases and J lost 0; bases outside the gene matches: 2. Germline CDR1 reads SNHLY; CDR2 reads FYNNEI. This CDR3 contains 15 residues. The CDR3 coding sequence is TGTGCCAGCAGTACGACAGGGGGTAGCAATCAGCCCCAGCATTTT. Translation gives CASSTTGGSNQPQHF.

This clonotype was detected many times. The chain couples TRBV12-3 or TRBV12-4 to TRBJ1-2; TRBD1 is a possible D gene (6 bases). This CDR3 spans 14 amino acids. Trimming stripped 5 bases from V and 0 bases from J, with 10 bases between. This CDR3 reads CASSTGSTNYGYTF. The CDR3 DNA follows: TGTGCCAGCAGTACAGGGTCTACTAACTATGGCTACACCTTC.

In regard to this clonotype: A much larger clonotype is one base distant, so this may be a read error. The chain combines TRBV5-1 with TRBJ2-7, with TRBD1 identical over 10 bases. CDR3 length: 15 residues. Germline V lookup: CDR1 SGHRS, CDR2 YFSETQ. Losses at the gene ends were 3 bases for V and 1 base for J; bases not matched to a gene: 4. CDR3 amino acids: CASSSGTGASYEQYF. Here the CDR3 DNA reads TGCGCCAGCAGCTCCGGGACAGGGGCATCCTACGAGCAGTACTTC.

This clonotype was counted between two and nine times. The CDR3 spells CASSFAPAGGSGNTIYF. CDR3 nucleotide sequence: TGTGCCAGCAGCTTCGCACCGGCCGGGGGCTCTGGAAACACCATATATTTT. V and J are TRBV7-6 and TRBJ1-3, with a possible D match to TRBD1 (5 bases). Trimming took 3 bases from V and 0 from J, leaving 15 bases between them. The CDR3 is 17 residues long. Per the germline V gene, CDR1 is SGHVS and CDR2 is FNYEAQ.

This clonotype was recorded a few times. The V call is TRBV14, the J call TRBJ2-3; 9 nucleotides line up with TRBD2. Trimming at V came to 1 base and at J to 1 base, leaving 3 bases not matched to a gene. The CDR3 sequence is 16 residues long. Looked up from germline, CDR1 is SGHDN and CDR2 is FVKESK. The CDR3 sequence is CASSQGRGGGTDTQYF. The CDR3 DNA follows: TGTGCCAGCAGCCAAGGTCGCGGGGGGGGCACAGATACGCAGTATTTT.

This sequence joins TRBV12-3 or TRBV12-4 and TRBJ2-4; TRBD2 might be the D (5 bases). The DNA end lines up better with TRBJ2-7; the J call may be wrong. The CDR3 extends over 13 amino acids. CDR3 sequence: CASSLDGLSEQYF. The CDR3 coding sequence is TGTGCCAGCAGTTTAGACGGACTCTCCGAGCAGTACTTC.

This CDR3 is CASSAPDRGNQPQHF. CDR3 bases: TGTGCCAGCAGCGCGCCGGACAGAGGCAATCAGCCCCAGCATTTT. The chain links TRBV7-9 to TRBJ1-5; possible D gene TRBD1, 6 bases. The CDR3 contains 15 residues. Trimming shortened V by 5 bases and J by 2 bases, and 13 bases separated the two germline ends. Germline values: CDR1 SEHNR, CDR2 FQNEAQ (reference sequence).

Concerning this clonotype: Being one base from a much bigger clone, this may be a read error. CDR3 in DNA: TGCAGTGCTAGAACGGCGAGACAGGCGAGAGATGGCTACACCTTC. Its protein product is CSARTARQARDGYTF. The genes are TRBV20-1 and TRBJ1-2; D might be TRBD1 (6 bases). The germline CDR1 and CDR2 sequences are DFQATT and SNEGSKA (reference sequence). V was clipped by 2 bases and J by 6 bases, with 19 bases between them. There are 15 residues in the CDR3.

This clonotype was detected ten times or more. V gene TRBV7-2 combines with J gene TRBJ2-5, with D perhaps matching TRBD1 (5 bases). Trimming removed 1 base from V and 5 bases from J, with 14 bases in between. The CDR3 runs to 15 residues. In germline, CDR1 is SGHTA, CDR2 FQGNSA. The CDR3 bases are TGTGCCAGCAGCTTAGTGACTCTAAAGGGGGAGACCCAGTACTTC. As protein: CASSLVTLKGETQYF.

Details on this clonotype: The conserved closing phenylalanine or tryptophan is absent in this CDR3, likely reflecting a read error. The CDR3 sequence: CAGSLLAGGYNEQFV. CDR3 DNA: TGTGCCGGCAGTTTACTAGCGGGGGGGTACAATGAGCAGTTCGTC. V gene TRBV6-2 or TRBV6-3 combines with J gene TRBJ2-1; 13 bases align to TRBD2. This CDR3 spans 15 amino acids. CDR1 and CDR2 from the germline V gene are MNHEY and SVGEGT.

This clonotype has only a few counts. This may come from a read error, since a much larger clone is one base off. This chain links TRBV6-5 with TRBJ2-7; TRBD1 aligns across 11 bases. This CDR3 is 14 amino acids long. Germline V lookup: CDR1 MNHEY, CDR2 SVGAGI. Losses at the gene ends were 7 bases for V and 7 bases for J; bases not matched to a gene: 9. The CDR3 spells CASNWDRGKGEQYF. In DNA form, the CDR3 reads TGTGCCAGCAACTGGGACAGGGGGAAGGGTGAGCAGTACTTC.

The rearrangement uses TRBV24-1 and TRBJ2-7, with 11 bases matching TRBD2. The DNA end favors TRBJ2-5, so the J call may be wrong. The CDR3 covers 17 residues. The V gene's germline CDR1 is KGHDR and CDR2 SFDVKD. The CDR3 DNA is TGTGCCACCAGTGACCCGTCAGGGACTAGCGGCTTCGAGACCCAGTACTTC. It is translated as CATSDPSGTSGFETQYF.

The chain is built from TRBV5-5 and TRBJ2-1; D possibly matches TRBD1 or TRBD2 (6 bases each). This CDR3 is 16 amino acids long. Trimming cost V 3 bases and J 5 bases, with 18 bases left between them. In germline, CDR1 is SGHKS, CDR2 YYEKEE (reference sequence). CDR3 in amino acids: CASSSGGRTTHNEQFF. CDR3 DNA sequence: TGTGCCAGCAGCTCTGGGGGCAGGACTACCCACAATGAGCAGTTCTTC.

The sample holds many counts of this clonotype. The chain employs TRBV6-6 and TRBJ2-5, with TRBD2 matching over 7 bases. CDR1 is MNHNY and CDR2 is SVGAGI in the germline V gene (reference sequence). This CDR3 has 16 residues. Trimming cost V 2 bases and J 2 bases; bases outside gene matches: 8. For the CDR3, the DNA is TGTGCCAGCAGTTACGGGAAGGGGACTAAACAAGAGACCCAGTACTTC. This translates into CASSYGKGTKQETQYF.

Only one count was recorded for this clonotype. For the CDR3, the DNA is TGTGCCAGCTCACCATTGTCTGGGGAAGATGGCTACACCTTC. Translated, it gives CASSPLSGEDGYTF. The chain carries TRBV18 and TRBJ1-2, with D unresolved. Germline assignment: CDR1 KGHSH and CDR2 LQKENI. V was cut by 2 bases and J by 6 bases, with 13 bases left in between. CDR3 length equals 14 residues.

This clonotype was counted ten times or more. This chain links TRBV28 with TRBJ2-1; tentatively, D is TRBD1 (6 bases). The CDR3 runs 15 residues. Germline V gene lookup returns CDR1 MDHEN and CDR2 SYDVKM. V lost 6 bases, J lost 6 bases, and 18 bases lay in between. CDR3 nucleotide sequence: TGTGCCAGCAGCAAAAAAGTCGACAGGACCAATGAGCAGTTCTTC. Residues: CASSKKVDRTNEQFF.

Comments on this clonotype: A much larger clone lies one base from this, so it may be a read error. This sequence joins TRBV7-9 and TRBJ1-1; D unresolved. Germline assignment: CDR1 SEHNR and CDR2 FQNEAQ (reference sequence). CDR3 length equals 13 residues. The CDR3 nucleotides read TGTTCCAGCAGCTTATATGTGAACACTGAAGCTTTCTTT. Amino acid sequence: CSSSLYVNTEAFF. The whole variable domain, remainder taken from reference TRBV7-9 and TRBJ1-1, is DTGVSQNPRHKITKRGQNVTFRCDPISEHNRLYWYRQTLGQGPEFLTYFQNEAQLEKSRLLSDRFSAERPKGSFSTLEIQRTEQGDSAMYLCSSSLYVNTEAFFGQGTRLTVV.

The rearrangement joins TRBV29-1 to TRBJ1-1; the match to TRBD1 covers 8 bases. The CDR3 spans 13 residues. Germline CDR1 reads SQVTM; CDR2 reads ANQGSEA. J lost 0 bases, V lost 8 bases, and 5 bases had no gene match. The CDR3: CSSTGGMNTEAFF. CDR3 nucleotides: TGCAGCTCAACAGGGGGGATGAACACTGAAGCTTTCTTT.

As to this clonotype: A read error may explain this, as a much larger clone is one base away. The chain has TRBV10-3 and TRBJ2-7; no reliable D call. Germline values: CDR1 ENHRY, CDR2 SYGVKD. This CDR3 has 12 residues. The ends were cut back, 6 bases at V and 10 bases at J, with 16 bases in the middle. The CDR3 DNA is TGTGCCATCAGCATATCAAAAGAGGCCCAGTACTTC. Translated, it gives CAISISKEAQYF.

V and J are TRBV18 and TRBJ2-3, with no clear D. There are 14 residues in the CDR3. In germline, CDR1 is KGHSH, CDR2 LQKENI. V gave up 2 bases and J gave up 6 bases, with 12 bases separating them. DNA of the CDR3: TGTGCCAGCTCACCATTAGTGTCGCGGGATACGCAGTATTTT. Its protein is CASSPLVSRDTQYF.

Ten or more counts support this clonotype. The gene calls are TRBV7-2 and TRBJ2-3; D call uncertain. V lost 3 bases and J 0 bases, leaving 7 bases between the germline ends. The length of the CDR3 is 14 residues. Germline V gives CDR1 SGHTA, CDR2 FQGNSA. The CDR3 DNA reads TGTGCCAGCAGCTTCACACCAAGCACAGATACGCAGTATTTT. Residues: CASSFTPSTDTQYF. The variable domain in full, completed from reference TRBV7-2 and TRBJ2-3, reads GAGVSQSPSNKVTEKGKDVELRCDPISGHTALYWYRQSLGQGLEFLIYFQGNSAPDKSGLPSDRFSAERTGGSVSTLTIQRTQQEDSAVYLCASSFTPSTDTQYFGPGTRLTVL.

This sequence joins TRBV7-2 and TRBJ2-7, with no clear D. The V end lost 5 bases, the J end lost 0 bases, and 14 bases lay between the germline ends. The CDR3 has 15 amino acids. Germline V gene sequence: CDR1 SGHTA, CDR2 FQGNSA. This CDR3 reads CASSPSWTDSYEQYF. In DNA, the CDR3 is TGTGCCAGCAGCCCCTCTTGGACGGACTCCTACGAGCAGTACTTC.

This clonotype was detected a few times. The chain joins TRBV4-3 to TRBJ2-6; 8 bases are a match to TRBD1. With 3 bases clipped from V and 3 bases from J, the junction kept 7 bases outside the gene matches. The CDR3 has 17 residues. Germline CDR1 is LGHNA and CDR2 is YSLEER. The CDR3 DNA reads as TGCGCCAGCAGCCACGCTAACAGGGGGTTTGGGGCCAACGTCCTGACTTTC. It yields the protein CASSHANRGFGANVLTF.